The T cell receptor (beta chain) described here comes from a study of T-cell memory formation after mild COVID-19. Study as a whole: TCR clusters were largely donor specific.

Study-wide findings and caveats: The pre-infection memory compartment contained some responding clones, suggesting cross-reactive memory joined.

Germline V gives CDR1 LGHDT, CDR2 YNNKEL (reference sequence). The CDR3 is 12 amino acids. Trimming pared 1 base from V and 7 bases from J, leaving 8 bases between. TCRdb called the 5' RACE reads again in MiXCR, with one record for every CDR3 protein. The sample carries approximately 500,000 distinct CDR3 sequences, more than 20% recorded once. The table lists this clonotype with a few counts. The antigen is undetermined. The receptor's source is an adult woman who had mild COVID-19 (a few samples of this study predate the infection). Cell type and time point are not known. The sample consisted of PBMCs or a T cell subset sorted from them (not recorded which). The V call is TRBV3-1, the J call TRBJ2-7; no clear D. This CDR3 is CASSQVEHEQYF. The CDR3 DNA reads TGTGCCAGCAGCCAAGTCGAGCATGAGCAGTACTTC.